These T cell receptor beta chains were read from a single sample in a study of control samples from healthy donors and cancer patients. Using immunoSEQ multiplex PCR, the repertoire was profiled, and TCRdb retains in-frame clones only, with some absent. The profile covers 120,000 to 150,000 clones, with about 90% appearing a single time and approximately 2.9% taken by the ten largest. The sample taken for sequencing was blood. The receptors here all came from a young man in good health. Each CDR3 is given with its conserved first and last residue. D genes are given only for firm matches. A row's size may be missing; if present it is once, few, many or a size class.

>NA|NA|TRBV29-1|TRBJ1-4
CSVVTETGLVF
TGCAGCGTTGTTACCGAAACAGGCCTGGTTTTT
>NA|NA|TRBV30|TRBJ2-3
CAWRGRRGWGTDTQYF
TGTGCCTGGAGGGGTCGGCGGGGATGGGGCACAGATACGCAGTATTTT
>NA|NA|TRBV11-1|TRBJ2-1
CASSFGTSSYNEQFF
TGTGCCAGCAGCTTCGGGACCAGCTCCTACAATGAGCAGTTCTTC
>NA|NA|TRBV20-1|TRBJ1-4
CSGQREKLFF
TGCAGCGGACAGCGTGAAAAACTGTTTTTT
>TRBD2|NA|TRBV24-1|TRBJ2-1
CATGGGPYNEQFF
TGTGCCACCGGCGGGGGACCCTACAATGAGCAGTTCTTC
>TRBD1|NA|TRBV7-9|TRBJ1-1
CASSLDPVKTGRKVEAFF
TGTGCCAGCAGCTTAGACCCCGTAAAGACAGGGCGGAAAGTAGAAGCTTTCTTT
>TRBD2|NA|TRBV5-4|TRBJ2-7
CASSFGTSGPQQYF
TGTGCCAGCAGCTTCGGGACTAGCGGTCCGCAGCAGTACTTC
>NA|once|TRBV6-6|TRBJ1-2
CASSYLQGALNYGYTF
TGTGCCAGCAGTTACCTTCAGGGAGCCCTTAACTATGGCTACACCTTC
>NA|NA|TRBV5-5|TRBJ2-1
CASSLLGGPFEQFF
TGTGCCAGCAGCTTGTTGGGGGGCCCTTTTGAGCAGTTCTTC
>TRBD1|NA|TRBV29-1|TRBJ1-2
CSAEVGQGNYGYTF
TGCAGCGCCGAAGTGGGACAGGGTAACTATGGCTACACCTTC
>NA|NA|TRBV4-1|TRBJ1-2
CASSPTNRVYGYTF
TGCGCCAGCAGCCCGACCAACAGGGTCTATGGCTACACCTTC
>NA|NA|TRBV30|TRBJ2-7
CAWNKGLYEQYF
TGTGCCTGGAATAAGGGCCTGTACGAGCAGTACTTC
>NA|NA|TRBV5-1|TRBJ1-1
CASSLAGPDEAFF
TGCGCCAGCAGCTTGGCCGGACCAGATGAAGCTTTCTTT
>NA|NA|TRBV19|TRBJ1-5
CASSIGRVSNQPQHF
TGTGCCAGTAGTATAGGAAGGGTAAGCAATCAGCCCCAGCATTTT
>NA|NA|TRBV30|TRBJ1-1
CAWIGARLTTEAFF
TGTGCCTGGATTGGGGCCAGACTGACGACTGAAGCTTTCTTT
>NA|NA|TRBV9|TRBJ1-1
CASSATGQLNTEAFF
TGTGCCAGCAGCGCCACGGGACAACTGAACACTGAAGCTTTCTTT
>NA|NA|TRBV18|TRBJ2-7
CASSPPPGGIEQYF
TGTGCCAGCTCACCCCCACCTGGGGGGATTGAGCAGTACTTC
>TRBD2|NA|TRBV27|TRBJ2-7
CASSTTSGGYEQYF
TGTGCCAGCAGTACGACTAGCGGGGGCTACGAGCAGTACTTC